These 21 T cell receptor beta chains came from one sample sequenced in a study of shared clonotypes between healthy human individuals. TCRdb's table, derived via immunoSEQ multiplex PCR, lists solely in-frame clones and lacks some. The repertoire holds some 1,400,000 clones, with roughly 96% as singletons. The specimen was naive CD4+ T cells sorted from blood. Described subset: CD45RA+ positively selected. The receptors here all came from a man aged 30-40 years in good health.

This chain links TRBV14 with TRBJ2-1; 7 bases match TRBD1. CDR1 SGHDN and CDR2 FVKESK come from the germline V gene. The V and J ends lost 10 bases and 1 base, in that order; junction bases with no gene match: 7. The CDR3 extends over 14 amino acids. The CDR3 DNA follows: TGTGCCACCCGACCGGGACAGTCCTACAATGAGCAGTTCTTC. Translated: CATRPGQSYNEQFF.

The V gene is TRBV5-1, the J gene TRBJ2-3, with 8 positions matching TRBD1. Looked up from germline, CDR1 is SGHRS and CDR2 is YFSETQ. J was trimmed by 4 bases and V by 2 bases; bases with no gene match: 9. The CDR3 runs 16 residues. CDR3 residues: CASSLNRGATADTQYF. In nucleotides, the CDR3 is TGCGCCAGCAGCTTAAACAGGGGGGCTACCGCAGATACGCAGTATTTT.

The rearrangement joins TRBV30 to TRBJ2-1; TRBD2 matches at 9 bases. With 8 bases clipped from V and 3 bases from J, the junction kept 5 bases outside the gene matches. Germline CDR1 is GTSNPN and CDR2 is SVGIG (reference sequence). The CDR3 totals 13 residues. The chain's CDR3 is CAVSSGNYNEQFF. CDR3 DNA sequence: TGTGCCGTCTCTAGCGGGAACTACAATGAGCAGTTCTTC.

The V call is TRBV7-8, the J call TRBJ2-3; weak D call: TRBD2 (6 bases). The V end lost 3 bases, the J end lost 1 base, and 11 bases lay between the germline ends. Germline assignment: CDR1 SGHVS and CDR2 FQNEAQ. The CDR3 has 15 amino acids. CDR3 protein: CASSFGAGRTDTQYF. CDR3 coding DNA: TGTGCCAGCAGCTTTGGGGCGGGGCGCACAGATACGCAGTATTTT.

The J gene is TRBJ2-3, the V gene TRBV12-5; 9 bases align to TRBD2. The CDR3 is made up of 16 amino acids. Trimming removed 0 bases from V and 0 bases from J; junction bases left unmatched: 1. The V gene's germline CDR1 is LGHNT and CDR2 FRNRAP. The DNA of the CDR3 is TGTGCTAGTGGTTTGGTCAGCGGGAGGAGCACAGATACGCAGTATTTT. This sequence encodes CASGLVSGRSTDTQYF.

The CDR3 nucleotides read TGTGCCAGCTCCGACAGGGACACAGATACGCAGTATTTT. This codes for CASSDRDTDTQYF. The gene calls are TRBV28 and TRBJ2-3; 7 bases fit TRBD1. Germline V gene data show CDR1 as MDHEN and CDR2 as SYDVKM. The ends lost 8 bases at V and 2 bases at J; junction bases unmatched: 4. The CDR3 sequence is 13 residues long.

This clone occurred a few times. As DNA, the CDR3 is TGTGCCAGCAGCGTAGTGGGGGCGGGCACTGAAGCTTTCTTT. Its translation is CASSVVGAGTEAFF. The chain combines TRBV9 with TRBJ1-1; a possible D gene is TRBD1 (6 bases). V lost 0 bases to trimming and J lost 4 bases, with 10 bases between them. The CDR3 contains 14 residues. CDR1 SGDLS and CDR2 YYNGEE come from the germline V gene.

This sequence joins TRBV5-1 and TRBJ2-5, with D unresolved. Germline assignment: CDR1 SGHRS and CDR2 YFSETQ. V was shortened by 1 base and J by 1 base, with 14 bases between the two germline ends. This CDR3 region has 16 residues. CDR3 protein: CASSLLPVAGQETQYF. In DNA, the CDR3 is TGCGCCAGCAGCTTGCTACCCGTGGCCGGCCAAGAGACCCAGTACTTC.

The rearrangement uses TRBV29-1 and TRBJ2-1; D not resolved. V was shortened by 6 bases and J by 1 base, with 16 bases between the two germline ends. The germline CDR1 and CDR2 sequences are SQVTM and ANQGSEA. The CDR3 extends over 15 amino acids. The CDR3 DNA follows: TGCAGCGTGCGTAGGGATGGGGTTTCCTACAATGAGCAGTTCTTC. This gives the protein CSVRRDGVSYNEQFF.

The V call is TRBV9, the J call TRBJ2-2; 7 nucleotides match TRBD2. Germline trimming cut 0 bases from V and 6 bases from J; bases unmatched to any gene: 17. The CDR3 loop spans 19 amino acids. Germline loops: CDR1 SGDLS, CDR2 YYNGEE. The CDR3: CASSVATSGFSGGAGELFF. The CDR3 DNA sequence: TGTGCCAGCAGCGTAGCTACTTCGGGCTTCTCGGGAGGTGCCGGGGAGCTGTTTTTT.

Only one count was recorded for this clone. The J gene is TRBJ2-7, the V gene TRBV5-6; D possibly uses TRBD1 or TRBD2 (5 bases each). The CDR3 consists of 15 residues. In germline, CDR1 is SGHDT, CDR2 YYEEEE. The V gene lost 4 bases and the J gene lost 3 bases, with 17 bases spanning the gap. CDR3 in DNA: TGTGCCAGCAGCCCGGCCGGGACGAAAATCTACGAGCAGTACTTC. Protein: CASSPAGTKIYEQYF.

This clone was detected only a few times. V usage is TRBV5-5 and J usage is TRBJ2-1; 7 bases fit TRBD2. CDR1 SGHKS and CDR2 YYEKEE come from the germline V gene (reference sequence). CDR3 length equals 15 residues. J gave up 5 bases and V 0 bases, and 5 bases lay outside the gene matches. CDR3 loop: CASSLGLARHNEQFF. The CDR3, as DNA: TGTGCCAGCAGCTTGGGACTAGCCAGGCACAATGAGCAGTTCTTC.

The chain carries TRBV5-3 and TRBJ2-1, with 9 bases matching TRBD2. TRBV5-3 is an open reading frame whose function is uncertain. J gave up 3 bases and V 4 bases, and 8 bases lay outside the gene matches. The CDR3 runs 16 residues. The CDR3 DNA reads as TGTGCCAGAAGCCCTAGACTAGCGGTATACTACAATGAGCAGTTCTTC. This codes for CARSPRLAVYYNEQFF.

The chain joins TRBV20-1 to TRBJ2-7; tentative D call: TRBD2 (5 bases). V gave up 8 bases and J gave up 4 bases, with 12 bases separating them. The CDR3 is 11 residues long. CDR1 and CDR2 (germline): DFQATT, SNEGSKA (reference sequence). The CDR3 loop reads CSFQSGYEQYF. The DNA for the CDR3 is TGCAGTTTCCAAAGCGGTTACGAGCAGTACTTC.

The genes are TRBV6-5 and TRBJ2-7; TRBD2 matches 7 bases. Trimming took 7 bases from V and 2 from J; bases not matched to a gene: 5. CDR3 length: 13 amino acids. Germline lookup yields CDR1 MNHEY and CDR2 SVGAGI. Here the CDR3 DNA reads TGTGCCAGCACACCCGGACTAGCCTACGAGCAGTACTTC. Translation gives CASTPGLAYEQYF.

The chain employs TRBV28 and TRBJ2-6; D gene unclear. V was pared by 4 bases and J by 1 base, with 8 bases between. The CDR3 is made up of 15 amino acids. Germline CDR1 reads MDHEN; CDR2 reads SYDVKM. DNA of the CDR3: TGTGCCAGCAGTTCCCCACGATCTGGGGCCAACGTCCTGACTTTC. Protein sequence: CASSSPRSGANVLTF.

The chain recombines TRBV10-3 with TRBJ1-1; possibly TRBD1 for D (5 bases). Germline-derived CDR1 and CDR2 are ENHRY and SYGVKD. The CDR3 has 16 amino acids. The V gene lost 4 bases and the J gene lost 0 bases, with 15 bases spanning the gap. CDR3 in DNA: TGTGCCATCAGTGGAGGGAGGGAGGGGTTGAACACTGAAGCTTTCTTT. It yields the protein CAISGGREGLNTEAFF.

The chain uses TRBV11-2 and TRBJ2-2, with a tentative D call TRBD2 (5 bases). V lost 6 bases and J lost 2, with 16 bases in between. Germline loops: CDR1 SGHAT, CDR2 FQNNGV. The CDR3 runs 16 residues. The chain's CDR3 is CASRLISSPNTGELFF. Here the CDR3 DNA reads TGTGCCAGCAGGCTTATCTCTAGCCCAAACACCGGGGAGCTGTTTTTT.

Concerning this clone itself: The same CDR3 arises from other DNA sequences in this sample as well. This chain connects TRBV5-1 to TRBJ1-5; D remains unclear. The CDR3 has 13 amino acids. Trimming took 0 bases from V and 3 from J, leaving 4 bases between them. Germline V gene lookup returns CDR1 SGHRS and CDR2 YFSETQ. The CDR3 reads CASSLEVNQPQHF. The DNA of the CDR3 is TGCGCCAGCAGCTTGGAAGTCAATCAGCCCCAGCATTTT.

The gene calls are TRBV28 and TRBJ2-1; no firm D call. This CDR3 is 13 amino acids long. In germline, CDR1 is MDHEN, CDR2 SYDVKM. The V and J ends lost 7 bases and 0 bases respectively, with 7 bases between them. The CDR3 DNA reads TGTGCCAGCAAAAGGCGCTCCTACAATGAGCAGTTCTTC. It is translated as CASKRRSYNEQFF.

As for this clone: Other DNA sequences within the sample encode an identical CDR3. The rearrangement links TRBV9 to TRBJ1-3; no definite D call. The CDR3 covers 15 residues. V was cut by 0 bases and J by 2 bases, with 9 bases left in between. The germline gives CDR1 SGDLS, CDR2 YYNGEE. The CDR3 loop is CASSVASTTGNTIYF. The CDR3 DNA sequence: TGTGCCAGCAGCGTAGCATCGACGACTGGAAACACCATATATTTT.